The 7 T cell receptor beta chains below come from one sample, sequenced in a study of T cells in Graves' hyperthyroidism and ophthalmopathy. What was amplified from RNA transcripts were TCR beta CDR3 regions. HTBI primers were the set used in a first-round RT-PCR of the TCR CDR3. TCRdb used MiXCR to reprocess the multiplex PCR reads, holding one entry per CDR3 protein. The repertoire holds roughly 580,000 distinct CDR3 sequences, with approximately 15% as singletons. The sequencing input was blood. These receptors all stem from a woman in her thirties with Graves' hyperthyroidism that later progressed to Graves' ophthalmopathy.

This clonotype was counted only a few times. The chain uses TRBV24-1 and TRBJ2-5; tentatively, D is TRBD2 (6 bases). V lost 5 bases to trimming and J lost 2 bases, with 20 bases between them. The germline gives CDR1 KGHDR, CDR2 SFDVKD. The CDR3 consists of 17 residues. The CDR3 DNA reads TGTGCCACCAGTGGATATACCGGGGCTAGCGAACAAGAGACCCAGTACTTC. It translates to CATSGYTGASEQETQYF.

This clonotype came up a few times. The chain has TRBV30 and TRBJ1-3; D gene ambiguous. Trimming removed 4 bases at V and 0 bases at J, with 22 bases between. Germline CDR1 and CDR2: GTSNPN and SVGIG (reference sequence). This CDR3 has 18 amino acids. CDR3 in amino acids: CAWKWTVHRLSSGNTIYF. CDR3 DNA sequence: TGTGCCTGGAAATGGACGGTACACCGACTGAGCTCTGGAAACACCATATATTTT.

The sample holds many counts of this clonotype. The chain couples TRBV29-1 to TRBJ2-1, with D perhaps matching TRBD1 (6 bases). Deletions cut 6 bases from V and 0 bases from J, with 18 bases between. Germline CDR1 is SQVTM and CDR2 is ANQGSEA. The CDR3 has 16 amino acids. CDR3 region: CSVGATGWSSYNEQFF. CDR3 coding DNA: TGCAGCGTGGGAGCTACAGGGTGGAGCTCCTACAATGAGCAGTTCTTC.

This clonotype was counted at least ten times. The chain links TRBV7-9 to TRBJ2-7; weak D call: TRBD1 (5 bases). The CDR3 loop spans 15 amino acids. V was clipped by 0 bases and J by 1 base, with 10 bases between them. Looked up from germline, CDR1 is SEHNR and CDR2 is FQNEAQ (reference sequence). The CDR3: CASSLAAGISYEQYF. For the CDR3, the DNA is TGTGCCAGCAGCTTAGCCGCAGGGATTTCCTACGAGCAGTACTTC.

This clonotype was seen more than once but under ten times. The rearrangement links TRBV6-2 or TRBV6-3 to TRBJ2-3, with 9 bases identical to TRBD2. The CDR3 is made up of 15 amino acids. CDR1 is MNHEY, CDR2 SVGEGT, per germline. J gave up 2 bases and V 6 bases, and 6 bases lay outside the gene matches. CDR3 sequence (DNA): TGTGCCAGCAGATCCGGGACTAGCTACACAGATACGCAGTATTTT. As protein: CASRSGTSYTDTQYF.

This clonotype was found a few times. Given a much more abundant clone one base away, this may be a read error. The chain links TRBV11-2 to TRBJ2-7; D remains unclear. CDR1 is SGHAT, CDR2 FQNNGV, per germline. This CDR3 contains 15 residues. Trimming shortened V by 4 bases and J by 2 bases, and 15 bases separated the two germline ends. This CDR3 is CASSSVPGSTYEQYF. The CDR3 bases are TGTGCCAGCAGCTCCGTCCCGGGTAGCACCTACGAGCAGTACTTC. Together with reference TRBV11-2 and TRBJ2-7, the CDR3 gives the full variable domain: EAGVAQSPRYKIIEKRQSVAFWCNPISGHATLYWYQQILGQGPKLLIQFQNNGVVDDSQLPKDRFSAERLKGVDSTLKIQPAKLEDSAVYLCASSSVPGSTYEQYFGPGTRLTVT.

This clonotype appeared many times. The genes are TRBV6-5 and TRBJ2-3, with 12 nucleotides matching TRBD2. The CDR3 sequence is 18 residues long. Unmatched junction bases numbered 9, after V lost 2 bases and J lost 3 bases. From germline, CDR1 is MNHEY and CDR2 SVGAGI. CDR3 DNA: TGTGCCAGCAGTTACCTAGCGGGAGGGCCGGTAGATACAGATACGCAGTATTTT. This sequence encodes CASSYLAGGPVDTDTQYF.